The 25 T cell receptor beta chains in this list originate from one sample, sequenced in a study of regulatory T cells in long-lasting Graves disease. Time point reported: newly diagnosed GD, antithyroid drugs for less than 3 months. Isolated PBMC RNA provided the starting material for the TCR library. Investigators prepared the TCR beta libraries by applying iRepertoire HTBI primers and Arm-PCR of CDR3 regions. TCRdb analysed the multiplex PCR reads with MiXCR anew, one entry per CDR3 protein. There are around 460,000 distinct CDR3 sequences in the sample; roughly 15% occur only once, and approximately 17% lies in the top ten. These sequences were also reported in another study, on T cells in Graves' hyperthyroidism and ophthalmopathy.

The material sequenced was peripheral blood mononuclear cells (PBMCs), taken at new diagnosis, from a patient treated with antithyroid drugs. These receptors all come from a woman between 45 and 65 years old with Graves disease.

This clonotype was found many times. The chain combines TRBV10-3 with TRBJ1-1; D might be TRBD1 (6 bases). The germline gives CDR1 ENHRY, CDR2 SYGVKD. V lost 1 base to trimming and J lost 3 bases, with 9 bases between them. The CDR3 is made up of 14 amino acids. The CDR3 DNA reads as TGTGCCATCAGTGAGTGGGGGGCGGACACTGAAGCTTTCTTT. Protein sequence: CAISEWGADTEAFF.

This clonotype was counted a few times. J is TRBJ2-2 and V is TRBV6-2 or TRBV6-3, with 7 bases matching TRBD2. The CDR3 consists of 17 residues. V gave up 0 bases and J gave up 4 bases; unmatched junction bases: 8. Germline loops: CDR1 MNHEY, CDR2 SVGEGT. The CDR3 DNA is TGTGCCAGCAGTTACTCGACTAGCATTACCTCCACCGGGGAGCTGTTTTTT. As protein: CASSYSTSITSTGELFF.

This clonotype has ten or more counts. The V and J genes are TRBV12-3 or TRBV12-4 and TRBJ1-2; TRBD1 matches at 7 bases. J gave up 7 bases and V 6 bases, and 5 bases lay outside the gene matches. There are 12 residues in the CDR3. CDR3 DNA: TGTGCCAGCAGCCGACAGGGCCTTGGCTACACCTTC. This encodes CASSRQGLGYTF.

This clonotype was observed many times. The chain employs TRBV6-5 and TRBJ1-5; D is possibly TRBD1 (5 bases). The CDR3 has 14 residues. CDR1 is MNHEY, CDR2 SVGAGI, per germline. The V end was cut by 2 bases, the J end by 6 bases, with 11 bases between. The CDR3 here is CASSYEGTGQPQHF. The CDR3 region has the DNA TGTGCCAGCAGTTACGAAGGGACGGGTCAGCCCCAGCATTTT.

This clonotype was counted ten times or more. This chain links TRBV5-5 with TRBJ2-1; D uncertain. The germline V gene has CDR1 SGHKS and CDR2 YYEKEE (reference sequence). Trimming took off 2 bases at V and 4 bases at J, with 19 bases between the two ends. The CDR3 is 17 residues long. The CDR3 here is CASSFMDPRSTYNEQFF. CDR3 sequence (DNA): TGTGCCAGCAGCTTCATGGACCCGAGATCGACATACAATGAGCAGTTCTTC.

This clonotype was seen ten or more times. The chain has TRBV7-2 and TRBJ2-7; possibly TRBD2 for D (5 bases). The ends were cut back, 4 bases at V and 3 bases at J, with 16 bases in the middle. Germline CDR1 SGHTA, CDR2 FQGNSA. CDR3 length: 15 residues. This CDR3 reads CASSSPPGNRYEQYF. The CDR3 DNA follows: TGTGCCAGCAGCTCCCCCCCGGGAAACCGCTACGAGCAGTACTTC.

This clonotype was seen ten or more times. The CDR3 DNA is TGCGCCAGCAGCTTTGGGGGAGGCACCACAGATACGCAGTATTTT. This encodes CASSFGGGTTDTQYF. The chain couples TRBV5-1 to TRBJ2-3, with D tentatively TRBD2 (6 bases). This CDR3 has 15 amino acids. V lost 2 bases to trimming and J lost 2 bases, with 12 bases between them. Germline CDR1 and CDR2: SGHRS and YFSETQ.

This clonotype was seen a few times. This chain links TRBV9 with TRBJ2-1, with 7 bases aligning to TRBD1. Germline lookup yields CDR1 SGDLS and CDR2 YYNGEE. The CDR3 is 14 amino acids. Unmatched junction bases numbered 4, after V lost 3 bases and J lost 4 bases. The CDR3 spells CASSGTGIYNEQFF. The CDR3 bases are TGTGCCAGCAGCGGGACAGGAATTTACAATGAGCAGTTCTTC.

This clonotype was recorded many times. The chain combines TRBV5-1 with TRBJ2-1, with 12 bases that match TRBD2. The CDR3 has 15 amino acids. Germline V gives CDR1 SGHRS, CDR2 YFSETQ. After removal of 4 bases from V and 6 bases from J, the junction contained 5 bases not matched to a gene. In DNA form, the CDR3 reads TGCGCCAGCAGCGTTGGACTAGCGGGGATCAATGAGCAGTTCTTC. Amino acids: CASSVGLAGINEQFF.

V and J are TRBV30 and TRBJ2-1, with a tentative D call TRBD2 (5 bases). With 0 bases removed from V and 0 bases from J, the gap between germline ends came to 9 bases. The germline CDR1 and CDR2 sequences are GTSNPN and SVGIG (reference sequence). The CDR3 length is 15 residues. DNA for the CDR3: TGTGCCTGGAGTGTAAGTGGGAGCTCCTACAATGAGCAGTTCTTC. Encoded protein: CAWSVSGSSYNEQFF.

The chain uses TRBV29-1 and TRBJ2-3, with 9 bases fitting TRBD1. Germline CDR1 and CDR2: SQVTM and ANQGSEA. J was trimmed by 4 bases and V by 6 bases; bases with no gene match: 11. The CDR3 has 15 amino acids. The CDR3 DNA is TGCAGCGTGGGCGGGTGGACAGGGGCCCCAGATACGCAGTATTTT. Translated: CSVGGWTGAPDTQYF.

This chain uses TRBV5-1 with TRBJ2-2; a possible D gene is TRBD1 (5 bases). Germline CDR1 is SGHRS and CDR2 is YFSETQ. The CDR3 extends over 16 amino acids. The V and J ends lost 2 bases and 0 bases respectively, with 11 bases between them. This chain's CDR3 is CASSLGQPANTGELFF. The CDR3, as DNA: TGCGCCAGCAGCTTAGGACAACCCGCGAACACCGGGGAGCTGTTTTTT.

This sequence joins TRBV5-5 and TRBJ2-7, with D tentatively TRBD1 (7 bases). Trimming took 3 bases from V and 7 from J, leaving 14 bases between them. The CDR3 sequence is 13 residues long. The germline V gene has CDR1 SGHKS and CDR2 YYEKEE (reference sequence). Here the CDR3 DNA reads TGTGCCAGCAGCTGGAGACAGGGAGGTGAGCAGTACTTC. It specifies CASSWRQGGEQYF.

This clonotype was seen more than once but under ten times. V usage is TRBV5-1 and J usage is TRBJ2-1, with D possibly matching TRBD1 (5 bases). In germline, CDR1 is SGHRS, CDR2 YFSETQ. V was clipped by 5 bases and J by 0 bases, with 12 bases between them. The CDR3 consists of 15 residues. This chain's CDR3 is CASRADSSSYNEQFF. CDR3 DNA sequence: TGCGCCAGCAGAGCCGACAGCAGCTCCTACAATGAGCAGTTCTTC.

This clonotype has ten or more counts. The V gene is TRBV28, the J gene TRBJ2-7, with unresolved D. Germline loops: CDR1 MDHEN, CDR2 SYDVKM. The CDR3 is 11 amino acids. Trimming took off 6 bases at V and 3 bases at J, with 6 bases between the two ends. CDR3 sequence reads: CASSYYYEQYF. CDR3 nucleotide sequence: TGTGCCAGCAGCTACTACTACGAGCAGTACTTC.

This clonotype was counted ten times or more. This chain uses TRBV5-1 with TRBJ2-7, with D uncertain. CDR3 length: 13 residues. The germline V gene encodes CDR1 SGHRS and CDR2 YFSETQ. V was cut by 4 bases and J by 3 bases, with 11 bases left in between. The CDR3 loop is CASSPLDGYEQYF. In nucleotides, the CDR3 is TGCGCCAGCAGCCCTCTTGACGGCTACGAGCAGTACTTC.

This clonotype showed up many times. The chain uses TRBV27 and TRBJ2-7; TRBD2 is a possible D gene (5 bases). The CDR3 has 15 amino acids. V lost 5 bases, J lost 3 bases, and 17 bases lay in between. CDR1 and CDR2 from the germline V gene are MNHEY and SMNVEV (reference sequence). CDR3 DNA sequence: TGTGCCAGCAGTCCTGGAGCTAGCAATGACTACGAGCAGTACTTC. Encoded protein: CASSPGASNDYEQYF.

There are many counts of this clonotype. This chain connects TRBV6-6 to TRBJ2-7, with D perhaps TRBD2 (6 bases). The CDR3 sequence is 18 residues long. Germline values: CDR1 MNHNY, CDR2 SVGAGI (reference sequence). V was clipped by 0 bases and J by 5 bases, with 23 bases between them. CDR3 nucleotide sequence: TGTGCCAGCAGTTACTCGGGTTTTGGTCTTTTGGGAGGAGACGAGCAGTACTTC. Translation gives CASSYSGFGLLGGDEQYF.

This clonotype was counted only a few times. The CDR3 bases are TGCGCCAGCAGCTTGGGGGTCTTCACAGATACGCAGTATTTT. Translated: CASSLGVFTDTQYF. The rearrangement joins TRBV5-1 to TRBJ2-3; D remains ambiguous. Germline loops: CDR1 SGHRS, CDR2 YFSETQ. The CDR3 sequence is 14 residues long. The V end was cut by 0 bases, the J end by 2 bases, with 7 bases between.

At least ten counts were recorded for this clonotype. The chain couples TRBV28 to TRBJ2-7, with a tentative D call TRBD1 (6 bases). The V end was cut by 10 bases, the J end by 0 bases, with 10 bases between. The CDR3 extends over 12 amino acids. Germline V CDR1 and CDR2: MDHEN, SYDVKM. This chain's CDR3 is CATGASSYEQYF. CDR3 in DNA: TGTGCCACAGGGGCCTCCTCCTACGAGCAGTACTTC.

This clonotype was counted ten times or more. This CDR3 is CASSHRSTDTQYF. CDR3 DNA sequence: TGTGCCAGCAGTCACCGTAGCACAGATACGCAGTATTTT. V and J are TRBV27 and TRBJ2-3; D remains unclear. The CDR3 sequence is 13 residues long. CDR1 is MNHEY and CDR2 is SMNVEV in the germline V gene (reference sequence). V lost 5 bases and J lost 0, with 6 bases in between.

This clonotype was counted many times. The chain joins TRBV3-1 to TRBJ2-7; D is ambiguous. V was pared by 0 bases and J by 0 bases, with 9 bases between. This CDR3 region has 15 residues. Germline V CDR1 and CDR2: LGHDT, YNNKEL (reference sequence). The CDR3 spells CASSQEPSSSYEQYF. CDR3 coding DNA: TGTGCCAGCAGCCAAGAACCCTCTAGCTCCTACGAGCAGTACTTC.

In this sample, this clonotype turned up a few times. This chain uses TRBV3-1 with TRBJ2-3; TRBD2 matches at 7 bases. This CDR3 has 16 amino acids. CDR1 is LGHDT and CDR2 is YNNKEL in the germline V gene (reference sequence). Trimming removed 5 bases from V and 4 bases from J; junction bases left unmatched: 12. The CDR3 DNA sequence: TGTGCCAGCAGCTCCCTAGCGGAGGGGTTCGCAGATACGCAGTATTTT. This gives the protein CASSSLAEGFADTQYF.

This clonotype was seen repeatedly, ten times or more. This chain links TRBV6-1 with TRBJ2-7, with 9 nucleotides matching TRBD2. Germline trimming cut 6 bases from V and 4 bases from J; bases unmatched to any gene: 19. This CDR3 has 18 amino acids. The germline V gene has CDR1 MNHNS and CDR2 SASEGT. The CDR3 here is CASSKTESTGTSRYEQYF. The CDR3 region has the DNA TGTGCCAGCAGCAAAACCGAATCAACCGGGACTAGCAGATACGAGCAGTACTTC.

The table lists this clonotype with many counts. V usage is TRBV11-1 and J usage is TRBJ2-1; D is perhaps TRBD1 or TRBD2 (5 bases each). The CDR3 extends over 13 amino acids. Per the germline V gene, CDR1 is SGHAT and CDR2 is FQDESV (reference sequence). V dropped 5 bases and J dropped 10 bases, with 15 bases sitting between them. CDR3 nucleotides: TGTGCCAGCAGCGCCTCCCGGGGCCTCGAGCAGTTCTTC. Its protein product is CASSASRGLEQFF.